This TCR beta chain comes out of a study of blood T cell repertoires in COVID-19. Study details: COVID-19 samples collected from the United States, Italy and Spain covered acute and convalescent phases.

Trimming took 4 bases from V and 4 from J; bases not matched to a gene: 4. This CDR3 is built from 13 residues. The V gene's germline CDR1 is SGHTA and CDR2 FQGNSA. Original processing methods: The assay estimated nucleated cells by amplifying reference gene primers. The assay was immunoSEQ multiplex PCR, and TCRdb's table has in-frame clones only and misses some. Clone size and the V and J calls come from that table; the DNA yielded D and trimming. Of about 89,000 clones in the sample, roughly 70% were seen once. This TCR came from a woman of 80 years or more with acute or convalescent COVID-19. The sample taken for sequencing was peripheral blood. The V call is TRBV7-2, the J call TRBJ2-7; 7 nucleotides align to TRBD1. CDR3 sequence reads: CASSSYRGYEQYF. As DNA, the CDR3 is TGTGCCAGCAGCTCCTACAGGGGTTACGAGCAGTACTTC.